This is a list of T cell receptor beta chains from one sample in a study of cytomegalovirus exposure and HLA in healthy donors. Libraries were prepared by immunoSEQ multiplex PCR; TCRdb keeps only in-frame clonotypes and omits some of them. The repertoire includes about 110,000 clones, about nine tenths of them detected once, and about 1.9% sits in the top ten. The sample consisted of PBMCs. The receptor source for this set is a woman aged 18-30 years in good health and CMV-seronegative. The CDR3 runs from the conserved cysteine through the conserved F or W. A D gene is named only where the DNA matches it firmly. Clone size appears in some rows only: once, few, many, or a class for an expanded clone.

clone_size	v_call	d_call	j_call	cdr3_aa	cdr3_nt
once	TRBV27	.	TRBJ2-7	CASSRNGAEEQYF	TGTGCCAGCAGTCGTAACGGAGCGGAGGAGCAGTACTTC
.	TRBV7-9	.	TRBJ2-3	CATRESGTDTQYF	TGTGCCACCAGGGAGTCGGGCACAGATACGCAGTATTTT
.	TRBV10-3	TRBD1	TRBJ2-7	CAISESGTGVNEQYF	TGTGCCATCAGTGAATCCGGGACAGGGGTCAACGAGCAGTACTTC
once	TRBV4-2	TRBD2	TRBJ2-5	CASSTRTSGSGETQYF	TGTGCCAGCAGCACCCGGACTAGCGGGAGTGGAGAGACCCAGTACTTC
.	TRBV28	TRBD2	TRBJ2-3	CASIMSGGTDTQYF	TGTGCCAGCATTATGAGCGGGGGAACAGATACGCAGTATTTT
.	TRBV2	TRBD2	TRBJ2-3	CASRELAGGQSTDTQYF	TGTGCCAGCAGAGAACTAGCGGGAGGTCAAAGCACAGATACGCAGTATTTT
.	TRBV5-1	TRBD1	TRBJ2-1	CASSYRDRVIHEQFF	TGCGCCAGCAGCTACCGGGACAGGGTCATCCATGAGCAGTTCTTC
.	TRBV19	.	TRBJ1-2	CASTLRDGSYGYTF	TGTGCCAGTACCCTTCGGGACGGGAGCTATGGCTACACCTTC
.	TRBV19	TRBD1	TRBJ2-2	CASNDRVNTGELFF	TGTGCCAGCAACGACAGGGTGAACACCGGGGAGCTGTTTTTT
.	TRBV2	.	TRBJ2-6	CASRELANVLTF	TGTGCCAGCAGGGAACTGGCCAACGTCCTGACTTTC
.	TRBV10-3	.	TRBJ2-7	CAISFQVDSYEQYF	TGTGCCATCAGCTTTCAGGTGGACTCCTACGAGCAGTACTTC
.	TRBV2	TRBD2	TRBJ2-4	CASSGRGLGAKNIQYF	TGTGCCAGCAGTGGGCGGGGGTTGGGGGCCAAAAACATTCAGTACTTC
.	TRBV18	TRBD1	TRBJ1-2	CASSIGQGANYGYTF	TGTGCCAGCTCAATTGGACAGGGGGCGAACTATGGCTACACCTTC
.	TRBV30	.	TRBJ1-2	CAWFNRVNYGYTF	TGTGCCTGGTTTAACAGGGTTAACTATGGCTACACCTTC
.	TRBV7-2	TRBD1	TRBJ1-1	CASSRRTGETEAFF	TGTGCCAGCAGCCGAAGAACAGGGGAGACTGAAGCTTTCTTT
.	TRBV5-6	.	TRBJ2-5	CASSSYRESRQETQYF	TGTGCCAGCAGCTCGTACAGGGAATCACGGCAAGAGACCCAGTACTTC
.	TRBV30	.	TRBJ1-3	CAWSISRGGNTIYF	TGTGCCTGGAGTATCAGTCGAGGTGGAAACACCATATATTTT
.	TRBV7-3	.	TRBJ2-7	CASSALAGREQYF	TGTGCCAGCAGCGCCCTCGCTGGGCGCGAGCAGTACTTC
.	TRBV6-5	.	TRBJ2-7	CASSRPGSYEQYF	TGTGCCAGCAGTCGCCCGGGGTCGTACGAGCAGTACTTC
.	TRBV2	.	TRBJ2-3	CAGTRGRSDTQYF	TGTGCCGGTACCAGGGGTCGCTCAGATACGCAGTATTTT
.	TRBV11-1	TRBD2	TRBJ2-7	CASSWTSGGSYEQYF	TGTGCCAGCAGCTGGACTAGCGGGGGCTCCTACGAGCAGTACTTC
.	TRBV2	.	TRBJ2-2	CASSPEGRYNGELFF	TGTGCCAGCAGCCCGGAAGGGAGGTATAACGGGGAGCTGTTTTTT
.	TRBV13	.	TRBJ2-1	CASSPARASGAYNEQFF	TGTGCCAGCAGCCCCGCAAGAGCGAGCGGAGCCTACAATGAGCAGTTCTTC
.	TRBV28	TRBD2	TRBJ2-1	CASSLRSGGEQFF	TGTGCCAGCAGTTTGAGAAGCGGGGGGGAGCAGTTCTTC
.	TRBV11-3	.	TRBJ2-7	CASSETAGEPRQYF	TGTGCCAGCAGCGAGACGGCAGGGGAGCCTAGGCAGTACTTC
.	TRBV7-2	TRBD2	TRBJ2-3	CASSRNSGGVGDTQYF	TGTGCCAGCAGCCGTAATAGCGGGGGGGTAGGAGATACGCAGTATTTT
.	TRBV4-2	TRBD1	TRBJ1-4	CASSPGQGTNEKLFF	TGTGCCAGCAGCCCGGGACAGGGGACTAATGAAAAACTGTTTTTT
.	TRBV15	.	TRBJ1-2	CATSRGSQGFINYGYTF	TGTGCCACCAGCAGGGGGTCACAGGGTTTTATAAACTATGGCTACACCTTC
.	TRBV5-5	TRBD1	TRBJ2-7	CASSLGDRGAEQYF	TGTGCCAGCAGCTTGGGGGACAGGGGAGCTGAGCAGTACTTC
.	TRBV19	TRBD2	TRBJ2-5	CASSTTAGETQYF	TGTGCCAGTAGTACGACAGCGGGGGAGACCCAGTACTTC
.	TRBV5-1	TRBD1	TRBJ2-7	CASSLVGTGGDEQYF	TGCGCCAGCAGCTTGGTGGGGACAGGGGGCGACGAGCAGTACTTC
.	TRBV4-1	.	TRBJ1-3	CASSQDSSTGNTIYF	TGCGCCAGCAGCCAAGATAGTAGCACTGGAAACACCATATATTTT
.	TRBV6-5	.	TRBJ1-2	CASSYEGGYGYTF	TGTGCCAGCAGTTACGAGGGTGGCTATGGCTACACCTTC
.	TRBV7-9	TRBD1	TRBJ1-5	CASSSPGGYQPQHF	TGTGCCAGCAGCTCCCCAGGGGGTTACCAGCCCCAGCATTTT
once	TRBV10-2	TRBD2	TRBJ2-2	CASSRASGRRKDTGELFF	TGCGCCAGCAGTAGGGCTAGCGGGAGAAGAAAGGACACCGGGGAGCTGTTTTTT
.	TRBV5-5	TRBD1	TRBJ1-1	CASSFMPGGNRTEAFF	TGTGCCAGCAGCTTCATGCCAGGGGGAAATCGCACTGAAGCTTTCTTT
.	TRBV27	.	TRBJ2-1	CASSFTPVLGNEQFF	TGTGCCAGCAGTTTTACGCCGGTTCTTGGCAATGAGCAGTTCTTC
.	TRBV4-2	.	TRBJ2-2	CASSQDNRDGGELFF	TGTGCCAGCAGCCAAGATAACAGGGATGGCGGGGAGCTGTTTTTT
.	TRBV10-1	TRBD1	TRBJ2-2	CASSEGDRGSNTGELFF	TGCGCCAGCAGTGAGGGGGACAGGGGTTCTAACACCGGGGAGCTGTTTTTT
.	TRBV9	TRBD1	TRBJ1-1	CASSVVTGTEAFF	TGTGCCAGCAGCGTGGTGACAGGGACTGAAGCTTTCTTT
.	TRBV7-2	TRBD1	TRBJ1-3	CASSPGQGRGGNTIYF	TGTGCCAGCAGCCCAGGACAGGGGCGAGGAGGAAACACCATATATTTT
.	TRBV7-6	.	TRBJ2-2	CASSQNRVGGELFF	TGTGCCAGCAGCCAAAACAGGGTTGGCGGGGAGCTGTTTTTT